The next 28 T cell receptor beta chains were all read from a single sample in a study of CD8 T cells in Susac syndrome. cDNA came from about 0.46 to 1 ug RNA primed by random hexamers. MiXCR, applied by TCRdb to the immunoSEQ multiplex PCR reads, yields one record per CDR3 protein. The sample records about 200,000 distinct CDR3 sequences, 95% being singletons. Sequencing used CD4+ T cells from PBMCs. The source of these receptors is a human donor in good health.

CDR3 coding DNA: TGCAGTGCTAGAGAAGACTCGCGAGGGGTTCTTGGGAATCAGCCCCAGCATTTT. This translates into CSAREDSRGVLGNQPQHF. The chain employs TRBV20-1 and TRBJ1-5; possibly TRBD1 for D (5 bases). Germline loops: CDR1 DFQATT, CDR2 SNEGSKA (reference sequence). V was trimmed by 0 bases and J by 4 bases, leaving 22 bases between them. This CDR3 region has 18 residues.

This clonotype has just a few counts. The rearrangement uses TRBV14 and TRBJ2-7, with D unclear. In germline, CDR1 is SGHDN, CDR2 FVKESK. The CDR3 loop spans 12 amino acids. V lost 3 bases and J lost 3, with 6 bases in between. DNA of the CDR3: TGTGCCAGCAGCCAGGGCTACTACGAGCAGTACGTC. Its translation is CASSQGYYEQYV.

This clonotype was observed a single time. The chain employs TRBV9 and TRBJ2-7, with 8 bases identical to TRBD1. Germline CDR1 and CDR2: SGDLS and YYNGEE. The CDR3 is 14 residues long. Trimming removed 7 bases from V and 3 bases from J; junction bases left unmatched: 9. The CDR3 loop reads CASGGPTGDYEQYF. The CDR3 DNA reads TGTGCCAGCGGGGGGCCGACAGGGGACTACGAGCAGTACTTC. Drawing the rest from reference TRBV9 and TRBJ2-7, the complete variable domain is DSGVTQTPKHLITATGQRVTLRCSPRSGDLSVYWYQQSLDQGLQFLIQYYNGEERAKGNILERFSAQQFPDLHSELNLSSLELGDSALYFCASGGPTGDYEQYFGPGTRLTVT.

The CDR3 is CASSWGLGEQYV. The CDR3 DNA follows: TGTGCCAGCAGCTGGGGCCTCGGAGAGCAGTACGTC. The chain carries TRBV13 and TRBJ2-7; possibly TRBD1 for D (5 bases). Germline lookup yields CDR1 PRHDT and CDR2 FYEKMQ (reference sequence). V lost 4 bases, J lost 7 bases, and 11 bases lay in between. There are 12 residues in the CDR3.

The chain joins TRBV6-6 to TRBJ1-2; no clear D gene. The CDR3 spans 10 residues. Germline values: CDR1 MNHNY, CDR2 SVGAGI (reference sequence). Trimming took off 8 bases at V and 4 bases at J, with 5 bases between the two ends. The CDR3 bases are TGTGCCAGCGGGGTCTATGGCTACACCTTC. This codes for CASGVYGYTF.

J is TRBJ1-5 and V is TRBV12-3 or TRBV12-4, with D possibly being TRBD1 (5 bases). The CDR3 is 12 amino acids. Trimming cost V 7 bases and J 8 bases, with 12 bases left between them. CDR3 coding DNA: TGTGCCAGCACCGGAGGGGTGAAGCCCCAGCATTTT. It is translated as CASTGGVKPQHF.

V usage is TRBV25-1 and J usage is TRBJ2-7; 7 bases are shared with TRBD1. The CDR3 totals 14 residues. V lost 3 bases, J lost 6 bases, and 8 bases stayed unmatched. CDR1 and CDR2 from the germline V gene are MGHDK and SYGVNS. The CDR3 nucleotides read TGTGCCAGCAGTGACGACAGGGAATTGGGCGAGCAGTACGTC. Protein sequence: CASSDDRELGEQYV.

CDR3 loop: CASSFGGASTDTQYF. CDR3 nucleotides: TGTGCCAGCAGTTTCGGGGGAGCTAGCACAGATACGCAGTATTTT. This sequence joins TRBV27 and TRBJ2-3; perhaps TRBD2 as D (6 bases). V lost 3 bases, J lost 0 bases, and 10 bases lay in between. Germline-derived CDR1 and CDR2 are MNHEY and SMNVEV (reference sequence). The CDR3 consists of 15 residues.

The V gene is TRBV29-1, the J gene TRBJ2-1; D gene unclear. V shed 7 bases and J shed 7 bases, with 11 bases lying between them. Germline CDR1 is SQVTM and CDR2 is ANQGSEA. The CDR3 contains 11 residues. The CDR3 here is CSATDGNEQFF. The CDR3 region has the DNA TGCAGCGCCACCGACGGGAATGAGCAGTTCTTC.

This sequence joins TRBV19 and TRBJ2-1; 7 nucleotides line up with TRBD2. The germline gives CDR1 LNHDA, CDR2 SQIVND (reference sequence). The CDR3 extends over 14 amino acids. V trimming: 3 bases; J trimming: 5 bases; junction bases outside the gene matches: 4. CDR3 coding DNA: TGTGCCAGTAGTATCCAGCGGGGACACAATGAGCAGTTCTTC. Residues: CASSIQRGHNEQFF. The full variable domain, its missing parts supplied by reference TRBV19 and TRBJ2-1, is DGGITQSPKYLFRKEGQNVTLSCEQNLNHDAMYWYRQDPGQGLRLIYYSQIVNDFQKGDIAEGYSVSREKKESFPLTVTSAQKNPTAFYLCASSIQRGHNEQFFGPGTRLTVL.

The chain combines TRBV9 with TRBJ2-3; D is possibly TRBD1 or TRBD2 (5 bases each). Germline V CDR1 and CDR2: SGDLS, YYNGEE. CDR3 length: 16 residues. With 5 bases removed from V and 7 bases from J, the gap between germline ends came to 23 bases. CDR3 residues: CASSIDDARGVYTQYF. CDR3 sequence (DNA): TGTGCCAGCAGTATAGATGACGCAAGAGGGGTCTATACGCAGTATTTT.

The V and J genes are TRBV9 and TRBJ2-3; maybe TRBD2 (6 bases). There are 15 residues in the CDR3. The V and J ends lost 3 bases and 2 bases respectively, with 13 bases between them. Germline V gene data show CDR1 as SGDLS and CDR2 as YYNGEE. As DNA, the CDR3 is TGTGCCAGCAGCGCCCGGGGGATTTACACAGATACGCAGTATTTT. This sequence encodes CASSARGIYTDTQYF.

The rearrangement links TRBV29-1 to TRBJ1-2; 7 bases map to TRBD1. With V trimmed by 6 bases and J by 8 bases, 12 bases remained unmatched. Germline assignment: CDR1 SQVTM and CDR2 ANQGSEA. This CDR3 has 13 amino acids. The CDR3 reads CSVERQGLKGYTF. As DNA, the CDR3 is TGCAGCGTCGAAAGACAGGGCCTTAAAGGCTACACCTTC.

The gene calls are TRBV29-1 and TRBJ1-2, with unresolved D. Trimming removed 3 bases at V and 2 bases at J, with 7 bases between. This CDR3 has 12 residues. Germline assignment: CDR1 SQVTM and CDR2 ANQGSEA. DNA of the CDR3: TGCAGCGTTGATGTCGGCAACTATGGCTACACCTTC. It yields the protein CSVDVGNYGYTF.

The chain is built from TRBV9 and TRBJ1-5; TRBD1 is a possible D gene (5 bases). V lost 2 bases to trimming and J lost 4 bases, with 10 bases between them. The CDR3 is 14 amino acids. The germline gives CDR1 SGDLS, CDR2 YYNGEE. The CDR3 protein is CASSVGGFNQPQHF. CDR3 sequence (DNA): TGTGCCAGCAGCGTTGGGGGTTTTAATCAGCCCCAGCATTTT.

The V and J genes are TRBV20-1 and TRBJ2-1; D remains unclear. CDR1 DFQATT and CDR2 SNEGSKA come from the germline V gene (reference sequence). Trimming left V 3 bases short and J 0 bases short, with 15 bases between. CDR3 length: 16 amino acids. CDR3 amino acids: CSARYPDASSYNEQFF. The CDR3 DNA reads as TGCAGTGCTAGGTACCCAGACGCCAGCTCCTACAATGAGCAGTTCTTC.

This clonotype was counted once. This chain links TRBV28 with TRBJ2-3; TRBD2 matches 7 bases. The V and J ends lost 6 bases and 13 bases, in that order; junction bases with no gene match: 7. This CDR3 is built from 11 residues. Germline V gene sequence: CDR1 MDHEN, CDR2 SYDVKM. CDR3 loop: CASRWDAGEYF. The CDR3 DNA reads as TGTGCCAGCAGGTGGGACGCGGGGGAGTATTTT.

The chain couples TRBV4-1 to TRBJ1-4; 11 nucleotides agree with TRBD1. Germline CDR1 is MGHRA and CDR2 is YSYEKL. Trimming at V came to 4 bases and at J to 6 bases, leaving 7 bases not matched to a gene. This CDR3 is built from 16 residues. The CDR3 loop is CASSPGQGARDEKLFF. As DNA, the CDR3 is TGCGCCAGCAGCCCTGGACAGGGGGCACGGGATGAAAAACTGTTTTTT.

The V call is TRBV29-1, the J call TRBJ2-2; no firm D call. Germline-derived CDR1 and CDR2 are SQVTM and ANQGSEA. The V end was cut by 7 bases, the J end by 0 bases, with 12 bases between. The length of the CDR3 is 14 residues. The CDR3 here is CSGSLGTNTGELFF. CDR3 nucleotides: TGCAGCGGGTCTCTGGGTACGAACACCGGGGAGCTGTTTTTT.

CDR3 sequence: CASSAGGDQPLHF. CDR3 coding DNA: TGTGCCAGCAGCGCCGGGGGAGACCAACCCCTCCACTTT. The genes are TRBV6-4 and TRBJ1-6; a weak D match, TRBD1 (5 bases). The germline V gene has CDR1 MRHNA and CDR2 SNTAGT. The CDR3 is 13 amino acids. V lost 6 bases and J 12 bases, leaving 15 bases between the germline ends.

V usage is TRBV11-2 and J usage is TRBJ2-7; 8 bases are shared with TRBD2. The V and J ends lost 5 bases and 1 base, in that order; junction bases with no gene match: 4. Germline CDR1 and CDR2: SGHAT and FQNNGV. There are 14 residues in the CDR3. The CDR3 is CASSPGGVSYEQYF. The CDR3, as DNA: TGTGCCAGCAGCCCCGGGGGGGTTTCCTACGAGCAGTACTTC.

The J gene is TRBJ1-2, the V gene TRBV29-1; D remains unclear. Germline lookup yields CDR1 SQVTM and CDR2 ANQGSEA. Trimming removed 2 bases at V and 4 bases at J, with 8 bases between. This CDR3 is 12 amino acids long. Here the CDR3 reads CSVESDAYGYTF. Written as DNA, the CDR3 is TGCAGCGTTGAATCGGATGCCTATGGCTACACCTTC.

This chain links TRBV5-1 with TRBJ1-1, with D unresolved. V lost 3 bases, J lost 1 base, and 7 bases lay in between. This CDR3 spans 13 amino acids. CDR1 and CDR2 (germline): SGHRS, YFSETQ. In nucleotides, the CDR3 is TGCGCCAGCAGCTCCCATGGGAACACTGAAGCTTTCTTT. It encodes CASSSHGNTEAFF.

This clonotype was detected only once. The V gene is TRBV7-9, the J gene TRBJ1-2, with D hard to call. V lost 2 bases to trimming and J lost 4 bases, with 8 bases between them. The CDR3 extends over 13 amino acids. Germline V CDR1 and CDR2: SEHNR, FQNEAQ (reference sequence). The CDR3 DNA follows: TGTGCCAGCAGCTTACCCGGGCTCTATGGCTACACCTTC. The encoded protein is CASSLPGLYGYTF. The full variable domain, rest sourced from reference TRBV7-9 and TRBJ1-2, is DTGVSQNPRHKITKRGQNVTFRCDPISEHNRLYWYRQTLGQGPEFLTYFQNEAQLEKSRLLSDRFSAERPKGSFSTLEIQRTEQGDSAMYLCASSLPGLYGYTFGSGTRLTVV.

This chain links TRBV20-1 with TRBJ2-5, with D possibly matching TRBD1 (6 bases). The germline V gene encodes CDR1 DFQATT and CDR2 SNEGSKA (reference sequence). The length of the CDR3 is 12 residues. V was trimmed by 5 bases and J by 2 bases, leaving 9 bases between them. The CDR3 loop is CSAPRGQETQYF. The DNA for the CDR3 is TGCAGTGCTCCCAGGGGTCAAGAGACCCAGTACTTC.

V gene TRBV5-1 combines with J gene TRBJ2-5, with no clear D. Trimming cost V 0 bases and J 9 bases, with 15 bases left between them. CDR3 length: 14 residues. The germline gives CDR1 SGHRS, CDR2 YFSETQ. The CDR3 here is CASSLAAEDGAQYF. The CDR3 nucleotides are TGCGCCAGCAGCTTGGCCGCCGAAGACGGTGCCCAGTACTTC.

CDR3 loop: CASSLGPREEYEQYF. In DNA, the CDR3 is TGCGCCAGCAGCCTAGGGCCTCGTGAAGAATACGAGCAGTACTTC. The chain uses TRBV5-1 and TRBJ2-7; D is uncertain. This CDR3 contains 15 residues. CDR1 is SGHRS, CDR2 YFSETQ, per germline. Trimming removed 4 bases from V and 4 bases from J, with 18 bases in between. The full variable domain, with the rest looked up from reference TRBV5-1 and TRBJ2-7, is KAGVTQTPRYLIKTRGQQVTLSCSPISGHRSVSWYQQTPGQGLQFLFEYFSETQRNKGNFPGRFSGRQFSNSRSEMNVSTLELGDSALYLCASSLGPREEYEQYFGPGTRLTVT.

The chain employs TRBV24-1 and TRBJ2-3; 15 nucleotides agree with TRBD2. The CDR3 loop spans 18 amino acids. After removal of 2 bases from V and 4 bases from J, the junction contained 6 bases not matched to a gene. Per the germline V gene, CDR1 is KGHDR and CDR2 is SFDVKD. CDR3 loop: CATSDYPGLAGGADTQYF. The CDR3 bases are TGTGCCACCAGTGATTACCCGGGACTAGCGGGAGGCGCAGATACGCAGTATTTT.